One sample yielded the 13 T cell receptor beta chains listed below, sequenced in a study of beta chain features in type 1 diabetes (dated by TCRdb to between 2017 and 2018). Receptor amplification or capture employed the immunoSEQ multiplex PCR assay. The High Capacity cDNA Reverse Transcription Kit was used to reverse transcribe all of the isolated RNA, meaning that expressed TCRB transcripts were what got sequenced. TCRdb obtained this table from immuneACCESS and retained in-frame rearrangements with V and J assigned. These tables miss some clones; where compared with another copy, unresolved V genes account for less than half of the shortfall, and the remainder is unexplained. Here the sample has about half a million clones; 30% occur a single time. The top ten clonotypes cover 0.05% to 0.07% of the sample. Sequencing used naive CD4+ T cells from blood. Reading the label with the study, this specimen's cell subset or site is: true naive CD4+ T cells. Source of these receptors: a man aged 18 to 29 in good health.

The V and J genes are TRBV28 and TRBJ2-7, with 7 bases that match TRBD1. This CDR3 has 15 residues. The V segment lost 4 bases and the J segment 2 bases; nucleotides outside the gene matches: 8. Germline CDR1 and CDR2: MDHEN and SYDVKM. CDR3 DNA: TGTGCCAGCAGTTCGCCGGGACAGAGCGCCTACGAGCAGTACTTC. Translation gives CASSSPGQSAYEQYF.

This clone was seen a handful of times. The chain is built from TRBV10-3 and TRBJ2-3; possible D gene TRBD2, 7 bases. CDR1 is ENHRY, CDR2 SYGVKD, per germline. V was shortened by 5 bases and J by 0 bases, with 21 bases between the two germline ends. The length of the CDR3 is 18 residues. CDR3 sequence: CAISHSEGGSASTDTQYF. For the CDR3, the DNA is TGTGCCATCAGTCATTCCGAGGGGGGGAGTGCTAGCACAGATACGCAGTATTTT.

In this sample, this clone turned up a few times. The chain joins TRBV29-1 to TRBJ1-1, with D possibly being TRBD1 (5 bases). Trimming pared 7 bases from V and 5 bases from J, leaving 14 bases between. This CDR3 has 12 residues. Germline lookup yields CDR1 SQVTM and CDR2 ANQGSEA. The CDR3 here is CSGGWGLTEAFF. For the CDR3, the DNA is TGCAGCGGGGGATGGGGGTTGACTGAAGCTTTCTTT.

This clone was detected a few times. In the same sample, other DNA sequences code for this CDR3. The chain couples TRBV29-1 to TRBJ2-1; TRBD1 is a possible D gene (7 bases). The CDR3 sequence is 12 residues long. V was shortened by 7 bases and J by 6 bases, with 13 bases between the two germline ends. CDR1 SQVTM and CDR2 ANQGSEA come from the germline V gene. The CDR3 DNA follows: TGCAGCGCGCGACAGGGAGGCAATGAGCAGTTCTTC. This sequence encodes CSARQGGNEQFF.

DNA for the CDR3: TGTGCCTGGAGTGGACCCTTCCGTAGGAACACTGAAGCTTTCTTT. Its translation is CAWSGPFRRNTEAFF. The rearrangement joins TRBV30 to TRBJ1-1; D not resolved. V dropped 1 base and J dropped 1 base, with 13 bases sitting between them. In germline, CDR1 is GTSNPN, CDR2 SVGIG (reference sequence). The CDR3 has 15 amino acids.

A few counts support this clone. The V and J genes are TRBV10-3 and TRBJ2-1, with TRBD2 matching 7 bases. Germline CDR1 ENHRY, CDR2 SYGVKD. The CDR3 is 14 residues long. The V segment lost 3 bases and the J segment 8 bases; nucleotides outside the gene matches: 7. The DNA for the CDR3 is TGTGCCATCAGTGAAGTGGGAGGGGAGGATGAGCAGTTCTTC. It codes for CAISEVGGEDEQFF.

The gene calls are TRBV4-1 and TRBJ1-5, with D possibly matching TRBD1 (5 bases). CDR3 length equals 14 residues. V was trimmed by 3 bases and J by 4 bases, leaving 10 bases between them. Germline V gene lookup returns CDR1 MGHRA and CDR2 YSYEKL. CDR3 sequence reads: CASSQQGLNQPQHF. The CDR3 DNA reads TGCGCCAGCAGCCAGCAGGGCCTGAATCAGCCCCAGCATTTT.

This clone was seen a few times. The rearrangement joins TRBV30 to TRBJ2-1; the D is unclear. Per germline, CDR1 GTSNPN and CDR2 SVGIG (reference sequence). This CDR3 has 11 amino acids. V lost 3 bases and J 5 bases, leaving 5 bases between the germline ends. The DNA of the CDR3 is TGTGCCTGGAGGTTCGACAATGAGCAGTTCTTC. Its protein product is CAWRFDNEQFF.

V and J are TRBV2 and TRBJ1-5; TRBD1 agrees at 7 bases. Germline V lookup: CDR1 SNHLY, CDR2 FYNNEI. The CDR3 is made up of 13 amino acids. Losses at the gene ends were 6 bases for V and 4 bases for J; bases not matched to a gene: 3. CDR3 residues: CASRGTANQPQHF. The CDR3 DNA is TGTGCCAGCAGGGGGACAGCGAATCAGCCCCAGCATTTT.

This chain links TRBV4-2 with TRBJ2-1; TRBD2 matches at 12 bases. In germline, CDR1 is LGHNA, CDR2 YNFKEQ. The junction had 5 bases not matched to a gene; V was cut back by 5 bases and J by 6 bases. The CDR3 is 15 residues long. The CDR3 nucleotides are TGTGCCAGCAGCTACGCTAGCGGGAGGGGCAATGAGCAGTTCTTC. Protein product: CASSYASGRGNEQFF.

This chain connects TRBV2 to TRBJ2-3; the D is unclear. V was pared by 6 bases and J by 8 bases, with 18 bases between. The CDR3 has 14 amino acids. Germline V gene lookup returns CDR1 SNHLY and CDR2 FYNNEI. CDR3 in DNA: TGTGCCAGCAGCGTCCGTGTCGCTCGAGGTACGCAGTATTTT. Amino acid sequence: CASSVRVARGTQYF. Looking up the rest from reference TRBV2 and TRBJ2-3 gives the full variable domain: EPEVTQTPSHQVTQMGQEVILRCVPISNHLYFYWYRQILGQKVEFLVSFYNNEISEKSEIFDDQFSVERPDGSNFTLKIRSTKLEDSAMYFCASSVRVARGTQYFGPGTRLTVL.

This sequence joins TRBV6-1 and TRBJ1-2, with TRBD1 matching over 7 bases. Losses at the gene ends were 6 bases for V and 5 bases for J; bases not matched to a gene: 6. The V gene's germline CDR1 is MNHNS and CDR2 SASEGT. The CDR3 totals 13 residues. This CDR3 reads CASRTGTAYGYTF. The CDR3 nucleotides are TGTGCCAGCAGGACCGGGACAGCTTATGGCTACACCTTC.

The chain couples TRBV18 to TRBJ2-7; D unresolved. Germline CDR1 is KGHSH and CDR2 is LQKENI. The CDR3 covers 12 residues. Trimming cost V 3 bases and J 4 bases, with 7 bases left between them. In nucleotides, the CDR3 is TGTGCCAGCTCACCTCTTAGATACGAGCAGTACTTC. Residues: CASSPLRYEQYF.